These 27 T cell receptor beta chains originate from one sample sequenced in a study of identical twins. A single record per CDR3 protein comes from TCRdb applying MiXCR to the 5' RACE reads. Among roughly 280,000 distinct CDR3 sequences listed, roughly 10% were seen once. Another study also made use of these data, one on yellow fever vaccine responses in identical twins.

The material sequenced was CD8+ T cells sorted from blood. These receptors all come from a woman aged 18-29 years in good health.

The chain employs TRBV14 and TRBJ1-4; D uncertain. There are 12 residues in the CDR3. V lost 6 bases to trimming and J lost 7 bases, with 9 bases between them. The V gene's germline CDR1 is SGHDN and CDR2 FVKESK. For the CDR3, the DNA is TGTGCCAGCAGTTGGGCAGGTGAAAAACTGTTTTTT. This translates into CASSWAGEKLFF.

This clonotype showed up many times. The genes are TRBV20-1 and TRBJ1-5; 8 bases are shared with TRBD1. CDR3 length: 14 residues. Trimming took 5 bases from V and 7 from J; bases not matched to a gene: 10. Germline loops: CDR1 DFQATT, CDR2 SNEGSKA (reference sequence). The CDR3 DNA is TGCAGTGCTTCCCCCTCGACAGGGGAGCAGCCCCAGCATTTT. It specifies CSASPSTGEQPQHF.

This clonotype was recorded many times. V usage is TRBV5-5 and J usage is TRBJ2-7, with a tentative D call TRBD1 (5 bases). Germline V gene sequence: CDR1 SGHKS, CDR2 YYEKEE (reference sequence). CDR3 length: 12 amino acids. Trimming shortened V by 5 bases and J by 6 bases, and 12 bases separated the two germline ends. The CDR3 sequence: CASSSPGFEQYF. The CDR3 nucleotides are TGTGCCAGCAGTTCTCCAGGGTTCGAGCAGTACTTC.

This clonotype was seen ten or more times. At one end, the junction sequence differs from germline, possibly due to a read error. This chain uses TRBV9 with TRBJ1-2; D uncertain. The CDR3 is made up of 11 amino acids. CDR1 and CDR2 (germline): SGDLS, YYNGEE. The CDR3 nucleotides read TGTGCCAGCAGCGTAGCGGACGGAGGCGGCTTC. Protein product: CASSVADGGGF.

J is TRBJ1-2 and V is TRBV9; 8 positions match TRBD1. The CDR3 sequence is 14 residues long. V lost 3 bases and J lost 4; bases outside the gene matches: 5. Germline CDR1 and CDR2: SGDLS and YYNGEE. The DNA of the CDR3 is TGTGCCAGCAGCGGGGACAGGCTGGGCTATGGCTACACCTTC. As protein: CASSGDRLGYGYTF. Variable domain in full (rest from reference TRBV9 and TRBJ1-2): DSGVTQTPKHLITATGQRVTLRCSPRSGDLSVYWYQQSLDQGLQFLIQYYNGEERAKGNILERFSAQQFPDLHSELNLSSLELGDSALYFCASSGDRLGYGYTFGSGTRLTVV.

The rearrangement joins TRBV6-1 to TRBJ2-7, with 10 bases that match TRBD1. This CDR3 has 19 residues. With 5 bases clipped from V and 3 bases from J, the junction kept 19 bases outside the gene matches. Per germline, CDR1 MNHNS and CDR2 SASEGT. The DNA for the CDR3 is TGTGCCAGCAGTCCCCCGCCCCGGGACAGGGGCCAAATAGTCTACGAGCAGTACTTC. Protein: CASSPPPRDRGQIVYEQYF.

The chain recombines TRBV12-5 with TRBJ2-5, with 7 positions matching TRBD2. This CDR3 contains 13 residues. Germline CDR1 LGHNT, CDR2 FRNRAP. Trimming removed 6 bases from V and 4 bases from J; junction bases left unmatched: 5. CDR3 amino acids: CASGAGVGETQYF. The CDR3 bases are TGTGCTAGTGGCGCGGGGGTTGGAGAGACCCAGTACTTC.

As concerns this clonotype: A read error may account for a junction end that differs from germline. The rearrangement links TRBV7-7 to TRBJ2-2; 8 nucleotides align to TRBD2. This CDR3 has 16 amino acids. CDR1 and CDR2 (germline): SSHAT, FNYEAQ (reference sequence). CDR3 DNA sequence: TGTGCTAGCAGCCCCCTCGGGGGGGCGAACACCGGGGAGCTGTTTTTT. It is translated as CASSPLGGANTGELFF.

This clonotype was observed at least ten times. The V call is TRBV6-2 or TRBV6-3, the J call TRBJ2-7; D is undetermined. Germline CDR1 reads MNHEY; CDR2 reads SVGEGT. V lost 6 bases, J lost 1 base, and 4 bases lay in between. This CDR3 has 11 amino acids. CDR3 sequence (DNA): TGTGCCAGCAGGATTTCCTACGAGCAGTACTTC. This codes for CASRISYEQYF.

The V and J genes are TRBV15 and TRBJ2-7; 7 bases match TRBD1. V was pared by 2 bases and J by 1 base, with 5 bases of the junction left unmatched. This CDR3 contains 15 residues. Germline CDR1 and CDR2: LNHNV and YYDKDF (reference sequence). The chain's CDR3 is CATSRTPGQSYEQYF. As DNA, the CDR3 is TGTGCCACCAGCAGAACTCCGGGACAGTCCTACGAGCAGTACTTC.

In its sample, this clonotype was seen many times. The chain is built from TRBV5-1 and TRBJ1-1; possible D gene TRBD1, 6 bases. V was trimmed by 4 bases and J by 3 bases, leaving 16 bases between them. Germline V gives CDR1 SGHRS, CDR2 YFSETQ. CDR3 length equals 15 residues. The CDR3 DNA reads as TGCGCCAGCAGCCCCGAAGCTGGACAGCACACTGAAGCTTTCTTT. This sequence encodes CASSPEAGQHTEAFF.

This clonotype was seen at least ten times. CDR3 bases: TGTGCCAGCAGCCAAGACGCAGCGGGGGGGCCCTACAATGAGCAGTTCTTC. It encodes CASSQDAAGGPYNEQFF. The gene calls are TRBV4-2 and TRBJ2-1; TRBD2 agrees at 10 bases. Trimming at V came to 0 bases and at J to 2 bases, leaving 4 bases not matched to a gene. Germline V CDR1 and CDR2: LGHNA, YNFKEQ. The CDR3 spans 17 residues.

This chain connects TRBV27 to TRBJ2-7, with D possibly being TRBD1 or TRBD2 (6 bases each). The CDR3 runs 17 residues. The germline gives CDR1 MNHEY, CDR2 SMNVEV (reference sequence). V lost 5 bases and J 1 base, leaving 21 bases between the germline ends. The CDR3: CASSNLAFGGQSYEQYF. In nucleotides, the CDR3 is TGTGCCAGCAGTAACCTCGCGTTCGGGGGCCAATCCTACGAGCAGTACTTC.

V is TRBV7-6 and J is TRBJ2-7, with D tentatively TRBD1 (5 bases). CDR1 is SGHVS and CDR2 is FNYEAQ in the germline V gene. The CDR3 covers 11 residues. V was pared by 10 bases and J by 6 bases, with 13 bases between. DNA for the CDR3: TGTGCCATACATCAGGGATCCGAGCAGTACTTC. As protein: CAIHQGSEQYF.

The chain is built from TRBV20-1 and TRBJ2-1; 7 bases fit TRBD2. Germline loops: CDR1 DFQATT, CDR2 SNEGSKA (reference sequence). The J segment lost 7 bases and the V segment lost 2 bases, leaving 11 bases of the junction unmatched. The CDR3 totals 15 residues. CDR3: CSARSSVLGGNEQFF. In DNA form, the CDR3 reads TGCAGTGCTAGATCCTCCGTCTTGGGGGGGAATGAGCAGTTCTTC.

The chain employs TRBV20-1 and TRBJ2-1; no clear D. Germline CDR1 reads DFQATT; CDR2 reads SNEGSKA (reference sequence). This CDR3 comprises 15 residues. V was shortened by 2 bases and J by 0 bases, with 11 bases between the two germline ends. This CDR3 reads CSARQLLSSYNEQFF. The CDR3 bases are TGCAGTGCTAGACAACTCCTAAGCTCCTACAATGAGCAGTTCTTC.

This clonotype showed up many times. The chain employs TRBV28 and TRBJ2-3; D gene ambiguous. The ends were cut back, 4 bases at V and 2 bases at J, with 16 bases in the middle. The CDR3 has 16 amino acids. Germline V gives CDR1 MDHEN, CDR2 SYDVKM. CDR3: CASSSNGAGATDTQYF. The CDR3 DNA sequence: TGTGCCAGCAGTTCTAACGGCGCCGGCGCCACAGATACGCAGTATTTT.

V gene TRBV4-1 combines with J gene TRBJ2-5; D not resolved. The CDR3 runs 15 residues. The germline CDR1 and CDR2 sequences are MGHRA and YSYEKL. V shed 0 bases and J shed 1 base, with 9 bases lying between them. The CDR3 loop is CASSQDRAAQETQYF. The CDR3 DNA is TGCGCCAGCAGCCAAGATCGGGCCGCCCAAGAGACCCAGTACTTC.

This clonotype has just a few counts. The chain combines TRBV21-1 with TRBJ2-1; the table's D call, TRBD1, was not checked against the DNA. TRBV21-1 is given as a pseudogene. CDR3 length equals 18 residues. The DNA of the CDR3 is TGTGCCAGCAGCAAAAATGGGGGGGGGGTAGCAACCTACAATGAGCAGTTCTTC. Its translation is CASSKNGGGVATYNEQFF.

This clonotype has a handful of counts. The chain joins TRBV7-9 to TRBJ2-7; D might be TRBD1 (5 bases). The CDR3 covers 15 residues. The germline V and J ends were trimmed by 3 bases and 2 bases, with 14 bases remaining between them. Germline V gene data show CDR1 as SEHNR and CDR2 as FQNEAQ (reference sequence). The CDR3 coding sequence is TGTGCCAGCAGCTTCGGTTGGGGCAAAACCTACGAGCAGTACTTC. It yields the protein CASSFGWGKTYEQYF.

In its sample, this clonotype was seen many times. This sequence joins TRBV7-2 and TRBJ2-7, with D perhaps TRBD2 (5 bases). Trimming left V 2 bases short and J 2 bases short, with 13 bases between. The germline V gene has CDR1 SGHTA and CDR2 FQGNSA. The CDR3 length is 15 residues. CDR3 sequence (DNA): TGTGCCAGCAGCTTATACTTGCGGGTAACCTACGAGCAGTACTTC. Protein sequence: CASSLYLRVTYEQYF. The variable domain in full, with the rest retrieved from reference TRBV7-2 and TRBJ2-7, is GAGVSQSPSNKVTEKGKDVELRCDPISGHTALYWYRQSLGQGLEFLIYFQGNSAPDKSGLPSDRFSAERTGGSVSTLTIQRTQQEDSAVYLCASSLYLRVTYEQYFGPGTRLTVT.

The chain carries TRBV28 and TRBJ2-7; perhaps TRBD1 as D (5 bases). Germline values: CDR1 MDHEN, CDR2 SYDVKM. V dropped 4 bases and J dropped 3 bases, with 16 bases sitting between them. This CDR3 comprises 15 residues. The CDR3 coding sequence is TGTGCCAGCAGTTCGCCAGTAGGGGTGAGCTACGAGCAGTACTTC. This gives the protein CASSSPVGVSYEQYF.

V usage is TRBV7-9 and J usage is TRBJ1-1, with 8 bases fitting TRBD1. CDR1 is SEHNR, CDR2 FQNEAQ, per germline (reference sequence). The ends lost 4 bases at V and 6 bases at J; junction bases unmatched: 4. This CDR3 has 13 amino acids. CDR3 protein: CASSSTGGPEAFF. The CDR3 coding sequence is TGTGCCAGCAGCTCTACAGGGGGGCCTGAAGCTTTCTTT.

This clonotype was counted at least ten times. The CDR3 loop reads CASSLASKEQYNEQFF. The DNA of the CDR3 is TGTGCCAGCAGCTTAGCGAGCAAGGAACAATACAATGAGCAGTTCTTC. The rearrangement uses TRBV13 and TRBJ2-1, with unresolved D. From germline, CDR1 is PRHDT and CDR2 FYEKMQ (reference sequence). Trimming took 1 base from V and 4 from J, leaving 14 bases between them. This CDR3 is 16 amino acids long.

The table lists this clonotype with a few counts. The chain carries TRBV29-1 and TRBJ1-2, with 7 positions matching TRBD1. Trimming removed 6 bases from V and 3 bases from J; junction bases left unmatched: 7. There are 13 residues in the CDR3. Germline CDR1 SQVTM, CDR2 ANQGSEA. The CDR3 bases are TGCAGCGTCAATACAGGGGAATACTATGGCTACACCTTC. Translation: CSVNTGEYYGYTF.

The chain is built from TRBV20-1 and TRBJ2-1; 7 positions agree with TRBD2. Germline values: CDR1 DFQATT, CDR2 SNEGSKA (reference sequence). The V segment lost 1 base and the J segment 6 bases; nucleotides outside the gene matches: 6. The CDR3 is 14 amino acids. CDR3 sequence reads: CSARAGGLGNEQFF. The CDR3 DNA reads TGCAGTGCTAGAGCCGGGGGGTTGGGCAATGAGCAGTTCTTC.

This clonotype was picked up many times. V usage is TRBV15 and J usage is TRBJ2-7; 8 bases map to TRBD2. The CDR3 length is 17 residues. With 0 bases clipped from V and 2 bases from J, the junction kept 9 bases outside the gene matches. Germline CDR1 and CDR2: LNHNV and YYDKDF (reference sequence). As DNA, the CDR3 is TGTGCCACCAGCAGAGATAGAGTCGGGGGGGGGACCTACGAGCAGTACTTC. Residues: CATSRDRVGGGTYEQYF. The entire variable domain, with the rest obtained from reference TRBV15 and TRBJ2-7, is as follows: DAMVIQNPRYQVTQFGKPVTLSCSQTLNHNVMYWYQQKSSQAPKLLFHYYDKDFNNEADTPDNFQSRRPNTSFCFLDIRSPGLGDTAMYLCATSRDRVGGGTYEQYFGPGTRLTVT.